Below, 32 T cell receptor beta chains from the same sample are listed, as sequenced in a study of T cells in tuberculosis. Clones were read by immunoSEQ multiplex PCR, and TCRdb kept only the in-frame ones, dropping some. The repertoire holds roughly 34,000 clones, 70% to 90% seen once, with about 5.3% in the top ten. As to time point: new active TB diagnosis, blood taken before or within 7 days of starting treatment. This specimen consisted of PBMCs, obtained at tuberculosis diagnosis. The receptors originated from an adult with tuberculosis.

The V call is TRBV6-6, the J call TRBJ2-1; a weak D match, TRBD1 (6 bases). V was pared by 5 bases and J by 7 bases, with 18 bases between. The CDR3 totals 15 residues. The V gene's germline CDR1 is MNHNY and CDR2 SVGAGI (reference sequence). CDR3 amino acids: CASSDPGHPTNEQFF. CDR3 sequence (DNA): TGTGCCAGCAGTGACCCGGGACACCCAACAAATGAGCAGTTCTTC.

In this sample, this clone turned up once. The chain joins TRBV28 to TRBJ2-7; TRBD2 agrees at 8 bases. This CDR3 spans 15 amino acids. Trimming took 7 bases from V and 4 from J; bases not matched to a gene: 12. Germline V lookup: CDR1 MDHEN, CDR2 SYDVKM. The CDR3 DNA is TGTGCCAGCACCGTAACTAGCGGTATCTTTTACGAGCAGTACTTC. This translates into CASTVTSGIFYEQYF.

The genes are TRBV29-1 and TRBJ2-7, with a tentative D call TRBD1 (5 bases). V lost 2 bases and J lost 0, with 8 bases in between. Germline CDR1 SQVTM, CDR2 ANQGSEA. The CDR3 totals 13 residues. CDR3 sequence: CSVEQQDSYEQYF. In DNA form, the CDR3 reads TGCAGCGTTGAACAACAGGACTCCTACGAGCAGTACTTC.

The chain is built from TRBV6-5 and TRBJ1-1; TRBD1 aligns across 7 bases. Germline V CDR1 and CDR2: MNHEY, SVGAGI. Trimming cost V 11 bases and J 0 bases; bases outside gene matches: 12. The CDR3 runs to 15 residues. CDR3: CAEDGTATLNTEAFF. The CDR3 nucleotides read TGTGCCGAGGATGGGACAGCTACACTGAACACTGAAGCTTTCTTT.

The table lists this clone with a count of one. The genes are TRBV9 and TRBJ1-2, with 9 bases aligning to TRBD1. The CDR3 loop spans 17 amino acids. J gave up 3 bases and V 4 bases, and 13 bases lay outside the gene matches. Per germline, CDR1 SGDLS and CDR2 YYNGEE. The CDR3 DNA reads as TGTGCCAGCAGCTATTACCCGGACAGGGGAGGGGACTATGGCTACACCTTC. This translates into CASSYYPDRGGDYGYTF.

The V call is TRBV28, the J call TRBJ1-5, with D perhaps matching TRBD1 (6 bases). Trimming took off 5 bases at V and 1 base at J, with 9 bases between the two ends. The CDR3 covers 14 residues. Germline loops: CDR1 MDHEN, CDR2 SYDVKM. CDR3 region: CASSRGGSNQPQHF. The CDR3 nucleotides are TGTGCCAGCAGTAGGGGGGGGAGCAATCAGCCCCAGCATTTT.

The chain joins TRBV28 to TRBJ2-6; 8 nucleotides match TRBD2. CDR1 MDHEN and CDR2 SYDVKM come from the germline V gene. J was trimmed by 4 bases and V by 7 bases; bases with no gene match: 9. The CDR3 is 16 amino acids. CDR3 sequence (DNA): TGTGCCAGCACCCAAGCGGGAGTGTCCGGGGCCAACGTCCTGACTTTC. It is translated as CASTQAGVSGANVLTF. Using reference TRBV28 and TRBJ2-6 for the parts outside the CDR3, the full variable domain is DVKVTQSSRYLVKRTGEKVFLECVQDMDHENMFWYRQDPGLGLRLIYFSYDVKMKEKGDIPEGYSVSREKKERFSLILESASTNQTSMYLCASTQAGVSGANVLTFGAGSRLTVL.

This chain uses TRBV9 with TRBJ2-1; 9 bases line up with TRBD2. V shed 3 bases and J 0 bases; nucleotides not matched to a gene: 4. This CDR3 is built from 16 residues. Germline V CDR1 and CDR2: SGDLS, YYNGEE. In DNA, the CDR3 is TGTGCCAGCAGCGCTAGCGGGGCGAGCTCCTACAATGAGCAGTTCTTC. Translating gives CASSASGASSYNEQFF.

This clone was picked up a small number of times. J is TRBJ2-1 and V is TRBV4-3; D is possibly TRBD1 (6 bases). Germline values: CDR1 LGHNA, CDR2 YSLEER. CDR3 size: 17 residues. Trimming cost V 0 bases and J 2 bases, with 14 bases left between them. The CDR3 bases are TGCGCCAGCAGCCAAGAATATCAGGGGTCCCCCTACAATGAGCAGTTCTTC. It codes for CASSQEYQGSPYNEQFF.

The chain couples TRBV7-9 to TRBJ2-5, with D unclear. V was pared by 3 bases and J by 4 bases, with 9 bases between. The germline gives CDR1 SEHNR, CDR2 FQNEAQ (reference sequence). The CDR3 is 13 amino acids. This CDR3 reads CASSLQSVETQYF. The CDR3 DNA sequence: TGTGCCAGCAGCTTGCAGAGCGTAGAGACCCAGTACTTC. Using reference TRBV7-9 and TRBJ2-5 for the parts outside the CDR3, the full variable domain is DTGVSQNPRHKITKRGQNVTFRCDPISEHNRLYWYRQTLGQGPEFLTYFQNEAQLEKSRLLSDRFSAERPKGSFSTLEIQRTEQGDSAMYLCASSLQSVETQYFGPGTRLLVL.

The V and J genes are TRBV5-6 and TRBJ1-2; a possible D gene is TRBD1 (5 bases). Trimming left V 4 bases short and J 3 bases short, with 16 bases between. Germline V gene lookup returns CDR1 SGHDT and CDR2 YYEEEE. This CDR3 comprises 15 residues. The CDR3 DNA sequence: TGTGCCAGCAGCCCTCCCCGCCACAGGTACTATGGCTACACCTTC. It encodes CASSPPRHRYYGYTF.

This clone was found a few times. The rearrangement links TRBV28 to TRBJ2-7; TRBD1 matches 7 bases. With 6 bases clipped from V and 6 bases from J, the junction kept 2 bases outside the gene matches. Germline V lookup: CDR1 MDHEN, CDR2 SYDVKM. This CDR3 has 11 amino acids. CDR3 amino acids: CASRTGREQYF. The CDR3 DNA is TGTGCCAGCAGGACAGGGCGCGAGCAGTACTTC.

J is TRBJ2-7 and V is TRBV21-1; the table gives TRBD1 as D, unverified against the DNA. TRBV21-1 is an annotated pseudogene. The CDR3 is 15 residues long. The CDR3 loop reads CASSPRARSSYEQYF. The CDR3 DNA follows: TGTGCCAGCAGCCCCAGGGCACGGAGCTCCTACGAGCAGTACTTC.

By frequency in the sample, this clone is medium-sized. The rearrangement links TRBV28 to TRBJ1-1, with unresolved D. The germline V and J ends were trimmed by 7 bases and 1 base, with 13 bases remaining between them. CDR3 size: 14 residues. Germline V gene sequence: CDR1 MDHEN, CDR2 SYDVKM. The CDR3 nucleotides are TGTGCCAGCACCCCGCTGAGGGAGAACACTGAAGCTTTCTTT. It translates to CASTPLRENTEAFF.

This clone showed up just a few times. The chain couples TRBV30 to TRBJ2-1; 12 positions match TRBD2. The V gene's germline CDR1 is GTSNPN and CDR2 SVGIG (reference sequence). Trimming cost V 2 bases and J 9 bases; bases outside gene matches: 8. The CDR3 is made up of 15 amino acids. This chain's CDR3 is CAWSQGLAGYGEQFF. The CDR3 nucleotides read TGTGCCTGGAGTCAAGGACTAGCGGGGTACGGTGAGCAGTTCTTC.

This chain uses TRBV2 with TRBJ2-7, with D perhaps TRBD1 (6 bases). There are 12 residues in the CDR3. Germline CDR1 and CDR2: SNHLY and FYNNEI. The ends were cut back, 2 bases at V and 4 bases at J, with 6 bases in the middle. CDR3 in amino acids: CASSEQGYEQYF. The CDR3 bases are TGTGCCAGCAGTGAACAGGGGTACGAGCAGTACTTC. Full variable domain (missing parts from reference TRBV2 and TRBJ2-7): EPEVTQTPSHQVTQMGQEVILRCVPISNHLYFYWYRQILGQKVEFLVSFYNNEISEKSEIFDDQFSVERPDGSNFTLKIRSTKLEDSAMYFCASSEQGYEQYFGPGTRLTVT.

CDR3 sequence: CASSQAPIAGGFSGETQYF. The CDR3 DNA follows: TGTGCCAGCAGCCAAGCGCCCATAGCGGGAGGGTTCTCGGGGGAGACCCAGTACTTC. This chain links TRBV4-2 with TRBJ2-5; 11 bases agree with TRBD2. Trimming took 1 base from V and 5 from J; bases not matched to a gene: 15. The CDR3 sequence is 19 residues long. Germline CDR1 and CDR2: LGHNA and YNFKEQ.

This chain's CDR3 is CASGLAGDTETQYF. CDR3 DNA sequence: TGCGCCAGCGGACTAGCGGGAGACACAGAGACCCAGTACTTC. V is TRBV5-1 and J is TRBJ2-5; 13 bases line up with TRBD2. Germline lookup yields CDR1 SGHRS and CDR2 YFSETQ. The CDR3 has 14 residues. Unmatched junction bases numbered 4, after V lost 7 bases and J lost 4 bases.

This chain joins TRBV27 and TRBJ2-1; D is unresolved. V lost 7 bases and J 8 bases, leaving 12 bases between the germline ends. The germline CDR1 and CDR2 sequences are MNHEY and SMNVEV (reference sequence). The CDR3 sequence is 12 residues long. CDR3 in DNA: TGTGCCAGCACTTCCGTCTTGTATGAGCAGTTCTTC. This gives the protein CASTSVLYEQFF.

V and J are TRBV4-1 and TRBJ2-3, with 7 bases that match TRBD2. The V segment lost 1 base and the J segment 1 base; nucleotides outside the gene matches: 2. CDR3 length equals 15 residues. Germline V gene lookup returns CDR1 MGHRA and CDR2 YSYEKL. The chain's CDR3 is CASSQVAGGTDTQYF. CDR3 nucleotide sequence: TGCGCCAGCAGCCAAGTTGCGGGGGGCACAGATACGCAGTATTTT.

V gene TRBV4-3 combines with J gene TRBJ2-1; D is unclear. V was trimmed by 0 bases and J by 0 bases, leaving 12 bases between them. Looked up from germline, CDR1 is LGHNA and CDR2 is YSLEER. The CDR3 contains 17 residues. CDR3: CASSQDFRTLSYNEQFF. DNA of the CDR3: TGCGCCAGCAGCCAAGATTTCCGTACTCTCTCCTACAATGAGCAGTTCTTC.

This clone has just one count. The J gene is TRBJ1-1, the V gene TRBV28; D unclear. Germline V gene lookup returns CDR1 MDHEN and CDR2 SYDVKM. Trimming cost V 4 bases and J 4 bases, with 19 bases left between them. The CDR3 runs to 16 residues. The CDR3 DNA reads as TGTGCCAGCAGTTGGCCCCTCACCACTGGCGGCACTGAAGCTTTCTTT. This translates into CASSWPLTTGGTEAFF.

V usage is TRBV7-8 and J usage is TRBJ1-2; TRBD1 matches at 7 bases. Germline-derived CDR1 and CDR2 are SGHVS and FQNEAQ. The CDR3 runs to 19 residues. The ends lost 1 base at V and 4 bases at J; junction bases unmatched: 18. CDR3 coding DNA: TGTGCCAGCAGCTTAGATGTAAGGGACAGCACCTCATACATCTATGGCTACACCTTC. It codes for CASSLDVRDSTSYIYGYTF.

The gene calls are TRBV15 and TRBJ2-1; TRBD2 is a possible D gene (5 bases). V gave up 0 bases and J gave up 8 bases, with 14 bases separating them. The CDR3 runs 15 residues. Germline V gives CDR1 LNHNV, CDR2 YYDKDF (reference sequence). The CDR3 spells CATSREGSGSHEQFF. CDR3 bases: TGTGCCACCAGCAGAGAGGGTTCGGGATCGCATGAGCAGTTCTTC.

This sequence joins TRBV5-6 and TRBJ1-2, with TRBD1 as a possible D gene (5 bases). The ends were cut back, 3 bases at V and 4 bases at J, with 7 bases in the middle. The germline V gene has CDR1 SGHDT and CDR2 YYEEEE. This CDR3 spans 12 amino acids. This CDR3 reads CASSSGGYGYTF. In DNA form, the CDR3 reads TGTGCCAGCAGCTCCGGGGGCTATGGCTACACCTTC.

In DNA, the CDR3 is TGTGCCAGCAGCCTGGGACTTAACAATGAGCAGTTCTTC. Translating it yields CASSLGLNNEQFF. The V gene is TRBV11-2, the J gene TRBJ2-1, with TRBD2 as a possible D gene (6 bases). V lost 5 bases and J 5 bases, leaving 10 bases between the germline ends. The CDR3 totals 13 residues. Germline loops: CDR1 SGHAT, CDR2 FQNNGV.

This clone has only one observation. The chain is built from TRBV30 and TRBJ1-2, with D possibly TRBD1 on 6 matching bases. The CDR3 loop spans 15 amino acids. Trimming took off 4 bases at V and 4 bases at J, with 19 bases between the two ends. Germline V gene data show CDR1 as GTSNPN and CDR2 as SVGIG (reference sequence). CDR3 nucleotide sequence: TGTGCCTGGAATCGACGGGGGGCGCGTTCCTATGGCTACACCTTC. Its translation: CAWNRRGARSYGYTF.

V is TRBV7-3 and J is TRBJ1-2; D may be TRBD1 (6 bases). Trimming took 1 base from V and 7 from J, leaving 13 bases between them. CDR1 and CDR2 (germline): SGHTA, FQGTGA. CDR3 size: 14 residues. The CDR3 DNA is TGTGCCAGCAGCTTAAACCCAGGGGACGGTGGCTACACCTTC. Encoded protein: CASSLNPGDGGYTF.

This sequence joins TRBV10-3 and TRBJ1-2; TRBD1 agrees at 7 bases. J gave up 13 bases and V 2 bases, and 10 bases lay outside the gene matches. The CDR3 spans 13 residues. Germline V CDR1 and CDR2: ENHRY, SYGVKD. CDR3 bases: TGTGCCATCAGTGAGGACAGGGCGGGAGGGAGCACCTTC. This sequence encodes CAISEDRAGGSTF.

The chain joins TRBV7-3 to TRBJ1-1, with TRBD1 matching 7 bases. The ends lost 1 base at V and 5 bases at J; junction bases unmatched: 4. There are 14 residues in the CDR3. Germline V CDR1 and CDR2: SGHTA, FQGTGA. The chain's CDR3 is CASSLNRGPTEAFF. The CDR3 nucleotides are TGTGCCAGCAGCTTAAACAGGGGTCCAACTGAAGCTTTCTTT.

The chain carries TRBV5-4 and TRBJ2-7; tentative D call: TRBD2 (6 bases). V was trimmed by 4 bases and J by 2 bases, leaving 10 bases between them. This CDR3 is 13 amino acids long. CDR1 is SGHNT, CDR2 YYREEE, per germline (reference sequence). The CDR3 protein is CASSRDWAYEQYF. The CDR3 bases are TGTGCCAGCAGCCGGGACTGGGCCTACGAGCAGTACTTC.

The chain recombines TRBV28 with TRBJ1-5; 7 bases fit TRBD1. Germline trimming cut 5 bases from V and 0 bases from J; bases unmatched to any gene: 13. The CDR3 loop spans 18 amino acids. In germline, CDR1 is MDHEN, CDR2 SYDVKM. The CDR3 region has the DNA TGTGCCAGCAGTGCCCCGGGACAGACGGAGTATAGCAATCAGCCCCAGCATTTT. Its protein is CASSAPGQTEYSNQPQHF.